This T cell receptor (beta chain) was identified during a study of blood T cell repertoires in COVID-19. The V gene's germline CDR1 is MGHRA and CDR2 YSYEKL. There are 15 residues in the CDR3. V was shortened by 1 base and J by 8 bases, with 14 bases between the two germline ends. This clone was detected only once. Per the study methods: Estimation of nucleated cell counts was performed using reference gene primer amplification. Profiling relied on immunoSEQ multiplex PCR, and the TCRdb table lists in-frame clones only, not all of them. That table gives V, J and clone size, and the DNA gave D and trimming. There are about 330,000 clones in the sample; around four fifths occur only once, and approximately 1.3% lies in the top ten.

Material: peripheral blood. This receptor was identified in a woman aged 45-65 years with acute or convalescent COVID-19. The chain recombines TRBV4-1 with TRBJ1-4; a possible D gene is TRBD1 (5 bases). The CDR3 DNA reads as TGCGCCAGCAGCCAAGGACCAATCCAGGGAGAAAAACTGTTTTTT. The encoded protein is CASSQGPIQGEKLFF.